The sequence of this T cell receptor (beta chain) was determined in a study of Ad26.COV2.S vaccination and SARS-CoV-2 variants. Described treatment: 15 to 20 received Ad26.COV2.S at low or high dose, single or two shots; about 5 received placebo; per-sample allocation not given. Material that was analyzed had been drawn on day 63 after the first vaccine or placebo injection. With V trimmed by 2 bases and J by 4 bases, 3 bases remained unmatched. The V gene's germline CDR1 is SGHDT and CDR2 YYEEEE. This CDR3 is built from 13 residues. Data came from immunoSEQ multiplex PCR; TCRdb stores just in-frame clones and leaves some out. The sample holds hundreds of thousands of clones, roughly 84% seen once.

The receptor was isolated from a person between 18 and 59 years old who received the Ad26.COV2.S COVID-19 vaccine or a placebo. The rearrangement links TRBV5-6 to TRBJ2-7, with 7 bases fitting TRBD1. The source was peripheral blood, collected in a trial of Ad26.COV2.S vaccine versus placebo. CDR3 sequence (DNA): TGTGCCAGCAGCTTCTTGGGACAGTACGAGCAGTACTTC. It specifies CASSFLGQYEQYF. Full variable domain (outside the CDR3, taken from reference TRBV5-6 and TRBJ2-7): DAGVTQSPTHLIKTRGQQVTLRCSPKSGHDTVSWYQQALGQGPQFIFQYYEEEERQRGNFPDRFSGHQFPNYSSELNVNALLLGDSALYLCASSFLGQYEQYFGPGTRLTVT.